This paragraph covers one TCR beta chain sequence. There is no known antigen for this receptor. The sample holds no much larger clone one base away, and base qualities are not on file. Counted from cysteine to phenylalanine, this CDR3 has 13 amino acids. Only the CDR3 region is kept as DNA, spanning 39 bases read in frame from base 1. V is shortened by 7 bases, J by 5 bases, and the region joining them spans 9 bases. CDR1 and CDR2 (LNHDA, SQIVND) derive from the germline V gene (reference sequence). TCRbeta CDR3 regions were amplified from genomic DNA by means of the immunoSEQ Assay, a bias-controlled multiplex PCR. In the original analysis: Within the assay, amplification of reference gene primers was used to estimate how many nucleated cells each sample contained. To quantify the absolute abundance of each unique TCRbeta CDR3 rearrangement, sequence reads were collapsed and filtered. For each sample, productive Simpson clonality was calculated as the square root of Simpson's diversity index across productive rearrangements. In TCRdb, the immuneACCESS table is reduced to in-frame sequences with V and J assigned. These tables do not hold every clone; where another copy was compared, an unresolved V gene accounts for under half, and the others remain unexplained. V and J calls and clone size are as listed in that table; D and trimming were resolved from the DNA. The table for this sample lists some 150,000 clones; about 90% of them were counted only once. The ten largest clonotypes hold about 4.1% of the sample.

Whole blood was collected in K2EDTA tubes by collaborating institutions according to the institutions' own protocols. Collaborator samples were shipped for TCRbeta analysis as frozen whole blood, isolated PBMCs, or DNA extracted from either sample type. This sample stems from a study of blood T cell repertoires in COVID-19 (TCRdb year 2020). Some background on the complete study: Samples covering the acute and convalescent phases of COVID-19 were provided by collaborators in the United States, Italy and Spain. The prospective study material was composed of cDNA or gDNA derived from T cells, B-cell-depleted T cells, or PBMCs. The dataset comprised deeply sampled blood TCRbeta repertoires from subjects exposed to, actively infected with, or recovered from COVID-19. The repertoires were released in a freely available public database meant as a resource for research on the immune response to SARS-CoV-2. Samples were obtained from the ongoing ImmuneRACE study (first 160 participants) and from some 1,200 subjects provided by 6 global collaborators. Sample metadata almost always included a de-identified subject ID, COVID-19 status, age in years and sex. HLA class I and class II types, where available, came from metadata supplied by the sample provider rather than from assay-based typing. What the research found in general, with its limitations: Clinical and demographic metadata were provided uncurated, with the amount varying by source and participant.

Sequencing used peripheral blood. The rearrangement joined TRBV19 to TRBJ1-6, with no confidently assigned D gene. This sequence originates from a woman aged 55-69 years with active or convalescent COVID-19. The nucleotide sequence reads as follows: TGTGCCAGTACCGGGATTCATAATTCACCCCTCCACTTT. Its protein reads: CASTGIHNSPLHF.